Below are 29 T cell receptor beta chains sequenced from a single sample in a study of blood T cell repertoires in COVID-19. TCRdb's copy holds only in-frame clones and misses some; the assay was immunoSEQ multiplex PCR. The sample records under 150,000 clones, about nine tenths being singletons. Sequencing used peripheral blood. These receptors originate from a man in his sixties with COVID-19, enrolled during active disease.

The gene calls are TRBV30 and TRBJ1-2; possible D gene TRBD1, 6 bases. The CDR3 has 14 amino acids. CDR1 and CDR2 (germline): GTSNPN, SVGIG (reference sequence). The V end lost 1 base, the J end lost 4 bases, and 13 bases lay between the germline ends. CDR3 DNA: TGTGCCTGGAGTGGGACAGCTTTAATCTATGGCTACACCTTC. This encodes CAWSGTALIYGYTF. Complete variable domain (other parts from reference TRBV30 and TRBJ1-2): SQTIHQWPATLVQPVGSPLSLECTVEGTSNPNLYWYRQAAGRGLQLLFYSVGIGQISSEVPQNLSASRPQDRQFILSSKKLLLSDSGFYLCAWSGTALIYGYTFGSGTRLTVV.

The sample holds one count of this clone. This rearrangement joins TRBV11-3 to TRBJ2-1, with D possibly TRBD2 on 6 matching bases. Germline V CDR1 and CDR2: SGHNT, YENEEA. V was clipped by 3 bases and J by 0 bases, with 18 bases between them. The CDR3 extends over 18 amino acids. The CDR3 is CASSLTGGSPSSYNEQFF. CDR3 nucleotides: TGTGCCAGCAGCTTGACCGGGGGATCCCCGAGCTCCTACAATGAGCAGTTCTTC.

The chain employs TRBV2 and TRBJ1-5; 7 nucleotides match TRBD1. The length of the CDR3 is 14 residues. Per the germline V gene, CDR1 is SNHLY and CDR2 is FYNNEI. V shed 0 bases, J shed 8 bases, and the junction held 4 bases outside the gene matches. The CDR3 here is CASSEATGIEPQHF. The CDR3 DNA reads TGTGCCAGCAGTGAAGCGACAGGGATAGAGCCCCAGCATTTT.

The V call is TRBV3-1 (or the pseudogene TRBV3-2), the J call TRBJ2-1, with 8 bases fitting TRBD2. There are 16 residues in the CDR3. The germline CDR1 and CDR2 sequences are LGHDT and YNNKEL (reference sequence). The V segment lost 3 bases and the J segment 2 bases; nucleotides outside the gene matches: 6. CDR3 nucleotide sequence: TGTGCCAGCAGCCACCTTACTAGCGGTACCTACAATGAGCAGTTCTTC. Its translation is CASSHLTSGTYNEQFF.

The genes are TRBV5-1 and TRBJ1-6; D possibly corresponds to TRBD1 (6 bases). Trimming shortened V by 3 bases and J by 7 bases, and 11 bases separated the two germline ends. The CDR3 is made up of 14 amino acids. The germline V gene encodes CDR1 SGHRS and CDR2 YFSETQ. The CDR3 DNA reads TGCGCCAGCAGCTGGACAGAGAGGAATTCACCCCTCCACTTT. It yields the protein CASSWTERNSPLHF.

The chain carries TRBV19 and TRBJ2-7, with 9 bases identical to TRBD1. There are 13 residues in the CDR3. Germline V gene data show CDR1 as LNHDA and CDR2 as SQIVND (reference sequence). This chain's CDR3 is CASAGTGLYEQYF. CDR3 sequence (DNA): TGTGCTTCAGCCGGGACAGGGTTATACGAGCAGTACTTC.

This chain uses TRBV29-1 with TRBJ2-7; 8 bases line up with TRBD1. Trimming removed 7 bases from V and 3 bases from J; junction bases left unmatched: 5. Germline-derived CDR1 and CDR2 are SQVTM and ANQGSEA. This CDR3 is built from 12 residues. CDR3 in DNA: TGCAGCGGGGGAGGACAGGGCTACGAGCAGTACTTC. It encodes CSGGGQGYEQYF.

This clone was counted only a few times. Distinct nucleotide sequences in the sample also encode this CDR3. The chain joins TRBV20-1 to TRBJ1-1; D remains ambiguous. The germline V gene encodes CDR1 DFQATT and CDR2 SNEGSKA (reference sequence). The ends were cut back, 6 bases at V and 1 base at J, with 6 bases in the middle. The CDR3 is 11 residues long. CDR3 sequence reads: CSAAGNTEAFF. CDR3 nucleotide sequence: TGCAGTGCAGCAGGGAACACTGAAGCTTTCTTT.

The chain is built from TRBV6-1 and TRBJ2-7; D is uncertain. Deletions cut 2 bases from V and 1 base from J, with 6 bases between. Germline V CDR1 and CDR2: MNHNS, SASEGT. The CDR3 spans 13 residues. CDR3 amino acids: CASSEYASYEQYF. CDR3 DNA: TGTGCCAGCAGTGAATATGCGTCCTACGAGCAGTACTTC.

The CDR3 coding sequence is TGCGCCAGCAGCTTGGCCACGAGGGCAGATACGCAGTATTTT. Translating it yields CASSLATRADTQYF. This chain links TRBV5-1 with TRBJ2-3, with TRBD2 as a possible D gene (5 bases). Germline CDR1 is SGHRS and CDR2 is YFSETQ. This CDR3 has 14 residues. The ends were cut back, 0 bases at V and 4 bases at J, with 9 bases in the middle.

The rearrangement links TRBV28 to TRBJ2-4; possibly TRBD2 for D (6 bases). Deletions cut 2 bases from V and 1 base from J, with 15 bases between. The CDR3 is 17 amino acids. Germline V gives CDR1 MDHEN, CDR2 SYDVKM. The CDR3 loop reads CASSLGGGGSAKNIQYF. The CDR3 DNA reads TGTGCCAGCAGTTTAGGGGGAGGTGGTAGTGCCAAAAACATTCAGTACTTC. Variable domain in full (rest from reference TRBV28 and TRBJ2-4): DVKVTQSSRYLVKRTGEKVFLECVQDMDHENMFWYRQDPGLGLRLIYFSYDVKMKEKGDIPEGYSVSREKKERFSLILESASTNQTSMYLCASSLGGGGSAKNIQYFGAGTRLSVL.

V is TRBV7-2 and J is TRBJ1-1; 11 nucleotides match TRBD1. CDR1 and CDR2 (germline): SGHTA, FQGNSA. There are 15 residues in the CDR3. The junction had 7 bases not matched to a gene; V was cut back by 5 bases and J by 5 bases. This chain's CDR3 is CASSVNRDRGTEAFF. CDR3 nucleotide sequence: TGTGCCAGCAGCGTCAACCGGGACAGGGGGACTGAAGCTTTCTTT.

The rearrangement links TRBV18 to TRBJ2-3; TRBD2 matches at 7 bases. Trimming cost V 6 bases and J 1 base; bases outside gene matches: 10. The CDR3 loop spans 16 amino acids. Per germline, CDR1 KGHSH and CDR2 LQKENI. The CDR3 DNA is TGTGCCAGCTCCCCCTGGGAGGGCCAAGGCACAGATACGCAGTATTTT. It codes for CASSPWEGQGTDTQYF. The full variable domain, its missing parts supplied by reference TRBV18 and TRBJ2-3, is NAGVMQNPRHLVRRRGQEARLRCSPMKGHSHVYWYRQLPEEGLKFMVYLQKENIIDESGMPKERFSAEFPKEGPSILRIQQVVRGDSAAYFCASSPWEGQGTDTQYFGPGTRLTVL.

The chain has TRBV28 and TRBJ2-7; 7 bases map to TRBD1. CDR1 is MDHEN and CDR2 is SYDVKM in the germline V gene. The CDR3 contains 18 residues. Germline trimming cut 7 bases from V and 7 bases from J; bases unmatched to any gene: 25. CDR3 in amino acids: CASNRLAIRGRVVEEQYF. Written as DNA, the CDR3 is TGTGCCAGCAACCGGCTGGCCATTAGGGGGCGTGTAGTGGAAGAGCAGTACTTC.

The chain links TRBV10-1 to TRBJ2-3, with a possible D match to TRBD2 (6 bases). The V gene lost 6 bases and the J gene lost 0 bases, with 16 bases spanning the gap. Germline values: CDR1 WNHNN, CDR2 SYGVQD (reference sequence). The CDR3 has 16 amino acids. The CDR3 region is CASSKTSPTSTDTQYF. CDR3 nucleotides: TGCGCCAGCAGCAAAACTAGCCCGACTAGCACAGATACGCAGTATTTT.

The chain joins TRBV7-8 to TRBJ2-3; D might be TRBD2 (6 bases). The CDR3 spans 14 residues. Germline values: CDR1 SGHVS, CDR2 FQNEAQ. V lost 5 bases to trimming and J lost 6 bases, with 15 bases between them. CDR3 DNA sequence: TGTGCCAGCAGCGTTACTAGCTTGGGGGATACGCAGTATTTT. Translating gives CASSVTSLGDTQYF.

This clone was observed a few times. The V call is TRBV6-5, the J call TRBJ2-7; D uncertain. The CDR3 loop spans 11 amino acids. Per the germline V gene, CDR1 is MNHEY and CDR2 is SVGAGI. The V gene lost 7 bases and the J gene lost 4 bases, with 8 bases spanning the gap. CDR3 sequence: CASTSGYEQYF. The DNA for the CDR3 is TGTGCCAGCACCTCCGGGTACGAGCAGTACTTC.

The chain recombines TRBV9 with TRBJ1-2, with 9 bases matching TRBD1. Germline V lookup: CDR1 SGDLS, CDR2 YYNGEE. This CDR3 is built from 16 residues. Trimming removed 4 bases from V and 4 bases from J; junction bases left unmatched: 11. CDR3 residues: CASSSWGQGHSYGYTF. The DNA for the CDR3 is TGTGCCAGCAGCTCTTGGGGACAGGGTCACAGCTATGGCTACACCTTC.

This clone turned up a few times. The chain is built from TRBV27 and TRBJ2-3; the D is unclear. CDR3 length: 15 amino acids. V was trimmed by 3 bases and J by 1 base, leaving 11 bases between them. Germline CDR1 MNHEY, CDR2 SMNVEV (reference sequence). CDR3 nucleotides: TGTGCCAGCAGTTTGGGTCCTCGGGGCACAGATACGCAGTATTTT. Amino acid sequence: CASSLGPRGTDTQYF.

The chain carries TRBV5-1 and TRBJ2-7, with a possible D match to TRBD1 (5 bases). V dropped 4 bases and J dropped 3 bases, with 11 bases sitting between them. CDR3 length: 13 amino acids. CDR1 and CDR2 (germline): SGHRS, YFSETQ. CDR3 amino acids: CASSPDTDYEQYF. The CDR3 DNA reads TGCGCCAGCAGCCCGGACACGGACTACGAGCAGTACTTC.

This CDR3 is CASSTRLEQFF. The CDR3 bases are TGCGCCAGCAGCACTAGACTTGAGCAGTTCTTC. The rearrangement uses TRBV5-1 and TRBJ2-1; D perhaps matches TRBD2 (5 bases). Germline V gene sequence: CDR1 SGHRS, CDR2 YFSETQ. Trimming pared 4 bases from V and 9 bases from J, leaving 8 bases between. The length of the CDR3 is 11 residues.

This clone has just one count. The chain uses TRBV10-2 and TRBJ1-1, with TRBD1 matching 9 bases. The V gene's germline CDR1 is WSHSY and CDR2 SAAADI. The CDR3 totals 15 residues. V lost 3 bases and J lost 5; bases outside the gene matches: 7. The CDR3 loop is CASSENRGRGTEAFF. CDR3 sequence (DNA): TGCGCCAGCAGTGAAAACAGGGGGCGCGGGACTGAAGCTTTCTTT.

The chain carries TRBV9 and TRBJ2-1, with TRBD1 identical over 7 bases. The CDR3 is 14 amino acids. Germline-derived CDR1 and CDR2 are SGDLS and YYNGEE. J was trimmed by 5 bases and V by 2 bases; bases with no gene match: 4. The CDR3 sequence: CASSVTGNHNEQFF. CDR3 sequence (DNA): TGTGCCAGCAGCGTGACAGGGAACCACAATGAGCAGTTCTTC.

The chain combines TRBV10-3 with TRBJ2-1; 9 bases are shared with TRBD2. Germline V gene sequence: CDR1 ENHRY, CDR2 SYGVKD. V dropped 6 bases and J dropped 3; count of bases not matched to a gene: 6. The CDR3 runs 15 residues. The CDR3 loop reads CAIRIAGENYNEQFF. The CDR3 bases are TGTGCCATCAGGATAGCGGGAGAAAACTACAATGAGCAGTTCTTC.

The chain carries TRBV5-1 and TRBJ1-1; TRBD1 matches at 12 bases. J gave up 6 bases and V 3 bases, and 12 bases lay outside the gene matches. CDR3 length: 17 residues. Germline values: CDR1 SGHRS, CDR2 YFSETQ. Written as DNA, the CDR3 is TGCGCCAGCAGCTCTCCGGGACAGGGGGCGGAACGCGCTGAAGCTTTCTTT. This encodes CASSSPGQGAERAEAFF.

The sample holds a few counts of this clone. The chain recombines TRBV11-3 with TRBJ2-7, with 10 positions matching TRBD2. The germline gives CDR1 SGHNT, CDR2 YENEEA. The length of the CDR3 is 11 residues. With V trimmed by 6 bases and J by 11 bases, 4 bases remained unmatched. The CDR3 protein is CASSQGLAEYF. DNA of the CDR3: TGTGCCAGCAGTCAAGGACTAGCGGAGTACTTC.

The chain uses TRBV15 and TRBJ2-7; the match to TRBD1 covers 8 bases. CDR1 is LNHNV and CDR2 is YYDKDF in the germline V gene (reference sequence). V shed 5 bases, J shed 4 bases, and the junction held 7 bases outside the gene matches. CDR3 length: 14 amino acids. The CDR3, as DNA: TGTGCCACCAGCCTGGACAGGGCATCGTACGAGCAGTACTTC. It is translated as CATSLDRASYEQYF. Drawing the rest from reference TRBV15 and TRBJ2-7, the complete variable domain is DAMVIQNPRYQVTQFGKPVTLSCSQTLNHNVMYWYQQKSSQAPKLLFHYYDKDFNNEADTPDNFQSRRPNTSFCFLDIRSPGLGDTAMYLCATSLDRASYEQYFGPGTRLTVT.

V and J are TRBV12-3 or TRBV12-4 and TRBJ2-5, with 7 bases matching TRBD1. Trimming at V came to 5 bases and at J to 1 base, leaving 1 base not matched to a gene. The CDR3 has 13 amino acids. The CDR3 protein is CASSRDSQETQYF. CDR3 in DNA: TGTGCCAGCAGTCGGGACAGCCAAGAGACCCAGTACTTC.

The J gene is TRBJ2-6, the V gene TRBV12-3 or TRBV12-4; TRBD1 matches at 7 bases. With 7 bases clipped from V and 12 bases from J, the junction kept 9 bases outside the gene matches. The CDR3 loop spans 13 amino acids. As DNA, the CDR3 is TGTGCCAGCACCTTACAGGGGATAGGCGTCCTGACTTTC. Translating gives CASTLQGIGVLTF.